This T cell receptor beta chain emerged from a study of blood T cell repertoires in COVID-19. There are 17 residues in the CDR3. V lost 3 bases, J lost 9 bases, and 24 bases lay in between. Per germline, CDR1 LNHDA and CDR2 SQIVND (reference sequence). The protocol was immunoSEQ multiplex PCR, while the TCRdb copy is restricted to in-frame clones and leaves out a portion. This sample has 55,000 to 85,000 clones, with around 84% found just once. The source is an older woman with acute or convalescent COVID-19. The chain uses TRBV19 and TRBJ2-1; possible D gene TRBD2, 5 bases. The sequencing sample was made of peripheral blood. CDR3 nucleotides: TGTGCCAGTAGTATCGGTGGTTGGGCAGAGCGCGGACTTGAGCAGTTCTTC. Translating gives CASSIGGWAERGLEQFF.